This T cell receptor (beta chain) was sequenced for a study of blood T cell repertoires in COVID-19. Turning to the study itself: Both acute and convalescent COVID-19 samples were obtained from the United States, Italy and Spain. PBMCs, B-cell-depleted T cells, or T cells provided the cDNA or gDNA that made up the material.

CDR1 and CDR2 (germline): LGHDT, YNNKEL (reference sequence). The CDR3 contains 13 residues. Trimming stripped 3 bases from V and 4 bases from J, with 8 bases between. In the original processing: Amplification from reference gene primers served as the basis for estimated nucleated cell counts. This table comes from immunoSEQ multiplex PCR, and its TCRdb copy is limited to in-frame clones, with some not included. D and trimming come from the DNA, and the V and J calls and clone size come from that table. Here the sample spans a few hundred thousand clones, about 87% being singletons. Those who participated ranged in age from roughly 18 to 89 years and resided in approximately 26 US areas.

What was sequenced was PBMCs or T cells enriched from blood (not recorded which). This clonotype was sampled from a woman aged 40 to 49 with acute COVID-19. The chain combines TRBV3-1 (or the pseudogene TRBV3-2) with TRBJ2-3; no firm D call. CDR3 sequence (DNA): TGTGCCAGCAGCCAGGCAGAAGCAGATACGCAGTATTTT. Protein sequence: CASSQAEADTQYF.